Below, one T cell receptor beta chain is given with its context. The antigen is not known. The data were obtained in a study of cytotoxic CD8 clonotypes in ibrutinib-treated CLL. Notes on the study in general: Baseline values of clonality outstripped age-matched healthy donors and followed circulating CD8+ T-cell counts.

Profiled with immunoSEQ multiplex PCR; TCRdb holds only in-frame clones, not every one. The sample lists tens of thousands of clones; less than 95% were seen once. With V trimmed by 5 bases and J by 2 bases, 3 bases remained unmatched. The germline CDR1 and CDR2 sequences are MNHEY and SVGAGI. CDR3 length: 14 amino acids. This TCR came from a human donor with chronic lymphocytic leukemia. The sample here was PBMCs, taken after 12 months of ibrutinib treatment. This sequence joins TRBV6-5 and TRBJ2-7, with TRBD1 identical over 10 bases. In nucleotides, the CDR3 is TGTGCCAGCAGTCAGGGGACAGGGGCCTACGAGCAGTACTTC. Translated: CASSQGTGAYEQYF.